This TCR beta chain was documented in a study of CD8+ T cells in alopecia areata. About the research overall: Tofacitinib administration to treated patients was oral, at 5 to 10 mg twice daily.

Extracted RNA was reverse transcribed into cDNA, the sequencing template. Sequencing used immunoSEQ multiplex PCR; TCRdb keeps in-frame clones, though not all of them. The data contain about 200,000 clones, 35% to 40% of them singletons. Specified treatment: oral pan-JAK inhibitor, 5-10 mg twice daily. Per the germline V gene, CDR1 is SGHTA and CDR2 is FQGTGA. This CDR3 spans 13 amino acids. With 1 base removed from V and 4 bases from J, the gap between germline ends came to 8 bases. The starting material was CD4+ T cells sorted from blood, obtained between weeks 30 and 35, from a patient treated with tofacitinib. This sequence joins TRBV7-3 and TRBJ2-7; TRBD1 is a possible D gene (5 bases). This TCR was sampled from a human donor with alopecia areata. The CDR3 nucleotides are TGTGCCAGCAGCTTAAACGCAGGGTACGAGCAGTACTTC. Translation: CASSLNAGYEQYF.